This TCR beta chain came from a study of neurological immune-mediated disorders (dated by TCRdb to about 2019). Concerning the study at large: Peripheral blood TCR-beta repertoires from HTLV-I-associated myelopathy (HAM/TSP) patients, multiple sclerosis patients and healthy controls were compared by UMI-based sequencing. The cohort was made up of 68 subjects, consisting of some 15 HAM/TSP patients, some 34 multiple sclerosis patients and around 20 healthy controls. The 90 to 110 TCR-beta libraries included longitudinal samples, technical triplicates and paired sorted CD4+ and CD8+ T-cell subsets alongside PBMC samples.

The paper as a whole reports these results and caveats: TCR clonal expansion was greatest in HAM/TSP patients and smallest in MS patients, who ranked below even healthy controls. No identical CDR3 amino acid sequences were shared among expanded clones across subjects, suggesting private TCR-beta repertoires in all groups.

In this sample, this clonotype turned up many times. Which antigen it targets is not known. Per-base quality was not reported, and no clone a single base away is much larger than it. The germline V gene supplies CDR1 SGDLS and CDR2 YYNGEE. Ends trimmed: V by 2 bases, J by 4 bases; bases unmatched to a gene: 1. Including the terminal cysteine and phenylalanine, the CDR3 comprises 13 residues. Solely the CDR3 DNA is kept, with 39 bases framed from the first base. cDNA was synthesized by template-switch 5'RACE using a primer carrying a 10-nucleotide random unique molecular identifier by which each TCR transcript was tagged. Over 180 million TCR-beta sequences, covering 15-18 subjects, were produced in each sequencing run. The RNeasy kit was used for extraction of total RNA. TCR-beta VDJ regions were amplified with primers for the TCR constant region and the 5'RACE anchor, using the KAPA Real-time Library Amplification kit. Sample indexes and Illumina adaptors were added in a first PCR, and a second PCR then increased library yield. The roughly 650 bp TCR product was size-selected on a 2% E-gel SizeSelection system after Ampure bead purification. Before pooling, library quality was checked on a Bioanalyzer, concentration was measured with Qubit, and libraries were quantified with the Kapa Library Quantification kit. An Illumina HiSeq 2500 was used to sequence the libraries paired-end at 2 x 150 bp. To increase sequence diversity, roughly 24-32% phiX was spiked into each library pool. Per the authors' processing: Quality-filtered reads were processed with the UMI-based MiGEC pipeline, which removed over 75% of raw TCR sequences during error correction. VDJ genes were aligned to IMGT germline references, and each clonotype was defined by a unique CDR3 amino acid sequence together with V-J genes. Clonal expansion, Shannon diversity and CDR3 relatedness (CalcPairwiseDistances, ClusterSamples) were evaluated with VDJtools, and phylogenetic trees were built with CLCbio workbench. Using coefficient-of-variation modelling across technical triplicates, the study counted a clone as expanded if it had at least 8 unique UMIs. TCRdb reran the public reads through fastp at Q25 and MiXCR, keeping productive beta chains. Rows with one shared CDR3 protein collapse into an entry with the most common genes and DNA. The authors' filters were not applied to this entry. The sample contains about 76,000 distinct CDR3 sequences, 17% of them found a single time. The ten biggest clones cover approximately 15% of the sample.

The healthy controls were volunteers from a blood bank in Maryland, USA. Libraries from unsorted PBMCs were made from 2 million PBMCs kept in RNAlater at -80 degrees C until RNA extraction. Peripheral blood was subjected to Ficoll-Hypaque density gradient centrifugation to isolate PBMCs, which were then cryopreserved in liquid nitrogen. The receptor was isolated from a woman aged 40 to 50 in good health. Material: PBMCs. Rearrangement joined TRBV9 to TRBJ2-5; 8 nucleotides in the junction match TRBD2. In nucleotide form, the sequence is TGTGCCAGCAGCGTTAGCGGGGCAGAGACCCAGTACTTC. Its protein product is CASSVSGAETQYF. Outside the CDR3, residues come from the reference TRBV9 and TRBJ2-5 proteins, so the full variable domain is: DSGVTQTPKHLITATGQRVTLRCSPRSGDLSVYWYQQSLDQGLQFLIQYYNGEERAKGNILERFSAQQFPDLHSELNLSSLELGDSALYFCASSVSGAETQYFGPGTRLLVL.